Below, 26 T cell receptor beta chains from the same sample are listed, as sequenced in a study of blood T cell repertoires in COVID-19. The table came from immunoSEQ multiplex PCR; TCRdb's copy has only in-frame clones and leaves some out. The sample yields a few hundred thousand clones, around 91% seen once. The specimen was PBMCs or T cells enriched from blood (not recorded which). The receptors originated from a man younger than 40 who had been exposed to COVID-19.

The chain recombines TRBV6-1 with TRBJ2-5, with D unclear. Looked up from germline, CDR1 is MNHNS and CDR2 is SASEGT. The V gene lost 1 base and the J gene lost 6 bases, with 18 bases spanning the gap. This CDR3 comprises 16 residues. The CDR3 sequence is CASSEGVSELTKTQYF. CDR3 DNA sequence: TGTGCCAGCAGTGAAGGTGTGAGTGAACTCACCAAGACCCAGTACTTC.

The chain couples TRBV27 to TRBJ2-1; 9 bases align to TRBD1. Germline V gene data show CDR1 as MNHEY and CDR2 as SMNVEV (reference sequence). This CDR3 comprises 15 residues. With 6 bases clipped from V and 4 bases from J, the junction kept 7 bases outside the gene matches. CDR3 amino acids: CASSRDRDLYNEQFF. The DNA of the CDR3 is TGTGCCAGCAGCCGGGACAGGGACCTATACAATGAGCAGTTCTTC.

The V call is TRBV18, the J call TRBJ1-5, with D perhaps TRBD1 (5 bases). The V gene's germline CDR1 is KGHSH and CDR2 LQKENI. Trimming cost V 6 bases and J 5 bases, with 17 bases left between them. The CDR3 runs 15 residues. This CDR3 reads CASSPSGTGDQPQHF. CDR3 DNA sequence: TGTGCCAGCTCCCCGTCGGGGACGGGGGATCAGCCCCAGCATTTT.

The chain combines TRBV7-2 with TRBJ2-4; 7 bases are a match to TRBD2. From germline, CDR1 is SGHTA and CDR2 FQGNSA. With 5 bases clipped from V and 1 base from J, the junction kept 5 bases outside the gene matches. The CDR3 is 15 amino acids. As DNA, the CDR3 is TGTGCCAGCAGCCCCCACGGGGGGGCCAAAAACATTCAGTACTTC. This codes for CASSPHGGAKNIQYF.

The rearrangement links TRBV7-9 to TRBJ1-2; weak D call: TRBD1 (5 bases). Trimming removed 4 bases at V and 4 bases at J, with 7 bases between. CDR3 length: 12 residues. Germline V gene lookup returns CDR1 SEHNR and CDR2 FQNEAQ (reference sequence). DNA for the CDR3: TGTGCCAGCAGCTCCGACAGCTATGGCTACACCTTC. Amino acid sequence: CASSSDSYGYTF. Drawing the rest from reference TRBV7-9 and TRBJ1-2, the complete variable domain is DTGVSQNPRHKITKRGQNVTFRCDPISEHNRLYWYRQTLGQGPEFLTYFQNEAQLEKSRLLSDRFSAERPKGSFSTLEIQRTEQGDSAMYLCASSSDSYGYTFGSGTRLTVV.

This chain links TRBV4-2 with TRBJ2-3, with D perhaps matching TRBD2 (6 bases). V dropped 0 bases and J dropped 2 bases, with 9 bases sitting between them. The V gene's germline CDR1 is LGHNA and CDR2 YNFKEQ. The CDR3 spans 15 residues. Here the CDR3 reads CASSQELAFTDTQYF. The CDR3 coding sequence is TGTGCCAGCAGCCAAGAACTAGCTTTCACAGATACGCAGTATTTT.

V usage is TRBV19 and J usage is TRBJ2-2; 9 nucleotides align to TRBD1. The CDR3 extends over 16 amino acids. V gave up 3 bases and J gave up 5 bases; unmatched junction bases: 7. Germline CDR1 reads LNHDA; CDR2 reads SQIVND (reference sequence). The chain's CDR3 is CASSIRDRAGTGELFF. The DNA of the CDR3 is TGTGCCAGTAGTATCCGGGACAGGGCGGGAACCGGGGAGCTGTTTTTT. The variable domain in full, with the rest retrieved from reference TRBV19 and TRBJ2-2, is DGGITQSPKYLFRKEGQNVTLSCEQNLNHDAMYWYRQDPGQGLRLIYYSQIVNDFQKGDIAEGYSVSREKKESFPLTVTSAQKNPTAFYLCASSIRDRAGTGELFFGEGSRLTVL.

CDR3 in amino acids: CASSLEPSGVRDTEAFF. The CDR3 DNA reads as TGTGCCAGCAGCTTGGAACCTTCAGGGGTTCGGGACACTGAAGCTTTCTTT. V usage is TRBV5-4 and J usage is TRBJ1-1, with D possibly matching TRBD1 (6 bases). Trimming cost V 0 bases and J 3 bases, with 18 bases left between them. This CDR3 spans 17 amino acids. Germline V gene sequence: CDR1 SGHNT, CDR2 YYREEE (reference sequence).

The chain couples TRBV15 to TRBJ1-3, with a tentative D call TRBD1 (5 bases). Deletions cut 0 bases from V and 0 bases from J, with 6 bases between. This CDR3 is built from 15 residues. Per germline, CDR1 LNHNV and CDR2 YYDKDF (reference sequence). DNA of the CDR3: TGTGCCACCAGCAGAGATGGACACTCTGGAAACACCATATATTTT. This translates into CATSRDGHSGNTIYF.

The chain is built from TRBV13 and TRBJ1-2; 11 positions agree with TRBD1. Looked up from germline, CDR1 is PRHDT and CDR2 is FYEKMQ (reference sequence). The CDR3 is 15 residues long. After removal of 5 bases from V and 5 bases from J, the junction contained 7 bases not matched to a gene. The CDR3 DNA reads TGTGCCAGCAGCCCCAACCGGGACAGGGGGTATGGCTACACCTTC. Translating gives CASSPNRDRGYGYTF.

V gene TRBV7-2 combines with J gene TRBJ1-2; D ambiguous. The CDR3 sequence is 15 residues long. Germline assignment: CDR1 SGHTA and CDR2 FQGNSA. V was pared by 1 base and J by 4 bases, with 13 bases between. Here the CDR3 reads CASSLDPLRSYGYTF. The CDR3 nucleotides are TGTGCCAGCAGCTTAGATCCCCTCAGGTCCTATGGCTACACCTTC.

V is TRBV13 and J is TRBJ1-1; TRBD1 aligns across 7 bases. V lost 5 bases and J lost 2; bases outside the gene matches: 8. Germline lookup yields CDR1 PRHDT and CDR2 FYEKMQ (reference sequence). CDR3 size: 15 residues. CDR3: CASSEQGNLNTEAFF. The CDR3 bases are TGTGCCAGCAGCGAACAGGGGAATTTAAACACTGAAGCTTTCTTT. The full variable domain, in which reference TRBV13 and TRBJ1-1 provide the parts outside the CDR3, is AAGVIQSPRHLIKEKRETATLKCYPIPRHDTVYWYQQGPGQDPQFLISFYEKMQSDKGSIPDRFSAQQFSDYHSELNMSSLELGDSALYFCASSEQGNLNTEAFFGQGTRLTVV.

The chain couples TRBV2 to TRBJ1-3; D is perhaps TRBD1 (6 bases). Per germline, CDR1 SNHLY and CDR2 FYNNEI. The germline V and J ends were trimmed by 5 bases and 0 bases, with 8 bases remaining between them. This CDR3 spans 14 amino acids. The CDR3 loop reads CASSHRVSGNTIYF. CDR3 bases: TGTGCCAGCAGTCACAGGGTCTCTGGAAACACCATATATTTT.

The CDR3 DNA is TGCGCCAGCAGCCCTAATCGGGGGGCTGGTAATGAGCAGTTCTTC. This translates into CASSPNRGAGNEQFF. The chain combines TRBV4-1 with TRBJ2-1, with a tentative D call TRBD2 (7 bases). Per germline, CDR1 MGHRA and CDR2 YSYEKL. The V gene lost 4 bases and the J gene lost 7 bases, with 17 bases spanning the gap. The CDR3 extends over 15 amino acids.

CDR3: CASTRVGVGGGLTDTQYF. CDR3 bases: TGTGCCAGCACTCGAGTGGGCGTCGGAGGAGGCCTCACAGATACGCAGTATTTT. The V and J genes are TRBV2 and TRBJ2-3, with D possibly TRBD2 on 5 matching bases. The germline gives CDR1 SNHLY, CDR2 FYNNEI. V dropped 7 bases and J dropped 2 bases, with 25 bases sitting between them. The CDR3 loop spans 18 amino acids. Looking up the rest from reference TRBV2 and TRBJ2-3 gives the full variable domain: EPEVTQTPSHQVTQMGQEVILRCVPISNHLYFYWYRQILGQKVEFLVSFYNNEISEKSEIFDDQFSVERPDGSNFTLKIRSTKLEDSAMYFCASTRVGVGGGLTDTQYFGPGTRLTVL.

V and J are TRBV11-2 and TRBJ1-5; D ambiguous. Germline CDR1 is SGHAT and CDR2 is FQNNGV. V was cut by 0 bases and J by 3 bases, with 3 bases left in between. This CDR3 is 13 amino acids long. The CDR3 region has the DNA TGTGCCAGCAGCTTAGATCTCAATCAGCCCCAGCATTTT. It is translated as CASSLDLNQPQHF.

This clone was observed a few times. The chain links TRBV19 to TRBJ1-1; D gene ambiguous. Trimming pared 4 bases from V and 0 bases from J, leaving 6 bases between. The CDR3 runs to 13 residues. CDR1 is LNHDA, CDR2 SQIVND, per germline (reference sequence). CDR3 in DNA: TGTGCCAGTAGTAGTAGCGTGAACACTGAAGCTTTCTTT. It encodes CASSSSVNTEAFF.

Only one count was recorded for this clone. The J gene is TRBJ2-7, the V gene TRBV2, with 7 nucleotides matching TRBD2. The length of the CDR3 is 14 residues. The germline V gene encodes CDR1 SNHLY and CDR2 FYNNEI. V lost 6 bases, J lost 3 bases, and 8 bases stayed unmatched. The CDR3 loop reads CASRGGLSIYEQYF. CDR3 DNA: TGTGCCAGCAGGGGGGGGTTGTCCATCTACGAGCAGTACTTC.

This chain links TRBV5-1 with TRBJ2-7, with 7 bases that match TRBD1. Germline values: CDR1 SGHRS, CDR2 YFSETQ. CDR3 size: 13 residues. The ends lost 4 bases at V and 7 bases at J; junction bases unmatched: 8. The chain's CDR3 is CASSRGTALEQYF. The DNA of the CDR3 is TGCGCCAGCAGCCGTGGGACAGCACTAGAGCAGTACTTC.

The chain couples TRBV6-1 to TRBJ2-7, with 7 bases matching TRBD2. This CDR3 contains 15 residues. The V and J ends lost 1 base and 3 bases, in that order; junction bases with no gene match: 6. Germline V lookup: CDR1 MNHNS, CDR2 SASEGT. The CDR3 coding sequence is TGTGCCAGCAGTGAAGGGCTAGCGGCTTACTACGAGCAGTACTTC. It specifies CASSEGLAAYYEQYF.

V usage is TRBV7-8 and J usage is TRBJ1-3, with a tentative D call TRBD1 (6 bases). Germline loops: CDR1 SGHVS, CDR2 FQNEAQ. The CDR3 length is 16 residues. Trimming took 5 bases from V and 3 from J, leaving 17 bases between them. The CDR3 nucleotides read TGTGCCAGCAGCCCGCGAGGGACACAGCTTGGAAACACCATATATTTT. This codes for CASSPRGTQLGNTIYF. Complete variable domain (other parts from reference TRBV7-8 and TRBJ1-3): GAGVSQSPRYKVAKRGQDVALRCDPISGHVSLFWYQQALGQGPEFLTYFQNEAQLDKSGLPSDRFFAERPEGSVSTLKIQRTQQEDSAVYLCASSPRGTQLGNTIYFGEGSWLTVV.

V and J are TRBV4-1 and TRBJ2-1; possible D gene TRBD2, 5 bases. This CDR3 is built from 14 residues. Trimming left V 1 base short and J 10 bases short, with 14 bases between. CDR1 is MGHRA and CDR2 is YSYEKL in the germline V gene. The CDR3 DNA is TGCGCCAGCAGCCAAGTCCTAGAGGGTGGCGAGCAGTTCTTC. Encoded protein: CASSQVLEGGEQFF.

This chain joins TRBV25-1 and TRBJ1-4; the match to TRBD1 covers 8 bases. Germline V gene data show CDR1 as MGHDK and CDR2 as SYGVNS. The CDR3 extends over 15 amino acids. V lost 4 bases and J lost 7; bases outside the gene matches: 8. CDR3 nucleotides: TGTGCCAGCAGTGCCACAGGGGGGTTCAGTGAAAAACTGTTTTTT. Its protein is CASSATGGFSEKLFF.

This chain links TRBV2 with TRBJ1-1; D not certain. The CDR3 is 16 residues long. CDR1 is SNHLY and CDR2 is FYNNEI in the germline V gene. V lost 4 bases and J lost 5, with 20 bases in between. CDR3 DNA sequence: TGTGCCAGCAGTGGCTTCAGGCTGAGTAGTGAGACTGAAGCTTTCTTT. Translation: CASSGFRLSSETEAFF.

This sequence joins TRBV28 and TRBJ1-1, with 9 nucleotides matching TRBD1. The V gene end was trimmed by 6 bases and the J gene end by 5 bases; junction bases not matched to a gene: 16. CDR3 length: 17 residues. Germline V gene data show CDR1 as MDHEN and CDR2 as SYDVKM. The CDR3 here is CASSCRDRETCETEAFF. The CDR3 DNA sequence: TGTGCCAGCAGCTGTAGGGACAGGGAAACTTGTGAGACTGAAGCTTTCTTT.

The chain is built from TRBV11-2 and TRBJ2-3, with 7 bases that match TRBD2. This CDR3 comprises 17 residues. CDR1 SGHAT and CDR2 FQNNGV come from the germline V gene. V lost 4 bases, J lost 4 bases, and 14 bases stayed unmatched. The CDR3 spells CASSSRHPGGGPDTQYF. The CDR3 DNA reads TGTGCCAGCAGCTCCCGCCATCCGGGGGGTGGTCCAGATACGCAGTATTTT.